Listed below are T cell receptor beta chains from one sample, sequenced in a study of beta chain features in type 1 diabetes. TCRdb's copy holds only in-frame clones and misses some; the assay was immunoSEQ multiplex PCR. There are 600,000 to 700,000 clones in the sample; around 12% occur only once, and about 0.11% lies in the top ten. Sequenced input: naive CD4+ T cells from blood. These receptors were collected from a young man with type 1 diabetes. CDR3s include the opening cysteine and the closing phenylalanine or tryptophan. D genes are given only for firm matches. Clone size is not always given. Where it is, it says once, few, many or a class for expanded clones.

j_call v_call clone_size d_call cdr3_nt cdr3_aa
TRBJ2-7 TRBV6-4 - TRBD1 TGTGCCAGCAGTGAAGAACAGGGGACCGAGCAGTACTTC CASSEEQGTEQYF
TRBJ2-2 TRBV11-3 - - TGTGCCAGCAGCTTAGAAGGGGGTGCCGGGGAGCTGTTTTTT CASSLEGGAGELFF
TRBJ2-7 TRBV7-2 - - TGTGCCAGCAGCTTAGTACTGACGCGCGAGCAGTACTTC CASSLVLTREQYF
TRBJ2-7 TRBV4-3 - TRBD1 TGCGCCAGCAGCCAAGATAGGGGGCGTACCTACGAGCAGTACTTC CASSQDRGRTYEQYF
TRBJ2-1 TRBV18 few TRBD1 TGTGCCAGCTCGTTCGTGGACAGGGCGGCCTACAATGAGCAGTTCTTC CASSFVDRAAYNEQFF
TRBJ1-4 TRBV29-1 few TRBD1 TGCAGCGTTGGAAGACAGGGCGAAAAACTGTTTTTT CSVGRQGEKLFF
TRBJ2-5 TRBV7-8 few - TGTGCCAGCAGCGTGAGTAGGGAGACCCAGTACTTC CASSVSRETQYF
TRBJ2-7 TRBV20-1 few TRBD2 TGCCGGGGCGGGGGTGAGCAGTACTTC CRGGGEQYF
TRBJ2-1 TRBV14 few - TGTGCCAGCAGCCAGCCCCAGGGGGGAAATGAGCAGTTCTTC CASSQPQGGNEQFF
TRBJ2-7 TRBV7-2 - - TGTGCCAGCAGCTTAGATCAGGGCTCCTACGAGCAGTACTTC CASSLDQGSYEQYF
TRBJ2-3 TRBV27 - - TGTGCCAGCAGTTTTTCCGCCACGCAGGGCAGCACAGATACGCAGTATTTT CASSFSATQGSTDTQYF
TRBJ1-5 TRBV18 few TRBD1 TGTGCCAGCTCACCACCGGACAGGGTCAGGCAGCCCCAGCATTTT CASSPPDRVRQPQHF
TRBJ1-2 TRBV11-2 few - TGTGCCAGCAGCTCAAAACAGAACTATGGCTACACCTTC CASSSKQNYGYTF
TRBJ1-2 TRBV7-2 - - TGTGCCAGCAGCGCTCGGGACACCTACTACACCTTC CASSARDTYYTF
TRBJ1-2 TRBV7-2 few TRBD1 TGTGCCAGCAGCCTTCAGGGACAGCCCAAAGGTGGCTACACCTTC CASSLQGQPKGGYTF
TRBJ2-1 TRBV30 few - TGTGCCTGGAGTACCACAGGCAGCTCCTACAATGAGCAGTTCTTC CAWSTTGSSYNEQFF
TRBJ2-6 TRBV7-9 - - TGTGCCAGCAGTGGGCAGGTGCCTGGGGCCAACGTCCTGACTTTC CASSGQVPGANVLTF
TRBJ1-2 TRBV4-3 - - TGCGCCAGCAGCCAAGAGAAGGCGGACTATGGCTACACCTTC CASSQEKADYGYTF
TRBJ1-1 TRBV5-4 few TRBD1 TGTGCCAGCAGCTTGGGAGGGGGCCTGAACACTGAAGCTTTCTTT CASSLGGGLNTEAFF
TRBJ2-3 TRBV6-1 - - TGTGCCAGCAGTGAAATTTGGGATTTGGGGGGAGATACGCAGTATTTT CASSEIWDLGGDTQYF
TRBJ2-3 TRBV10-3 - TRBD1 TGTGCCATCAGGACGGGACAGGGGGTAGCCCCCACAGATACGCAGTATTTT CAIRTGQGVAPTDTQYF
TRBJ2-1 TRBV11-2 few - TGTGCCAGCAGCTTAGTCACTTCAGGTTACAATGAGCAGTTCTTC CASSLVTSGYNEQFF
TRBJ2-7 TRBV18 - - TGTGCCAGCTCAGGAGACCGTGACGAGCAGTACTTC CASSGDRDEQYF
TRBJ2-7 TRBV7-9 - - TGTGCCAGCAGCCCCTCTTCTGCCGAGCAGTACTTC CASSPSSAEQYF
TRBJ1-1 TRBV4-3 - - TGCGCCAGCAGCCTAGGGGTACAGGAGATTGAAGCTTTCTTT CASSLGVQEIEAFF
TRBJ1-2 TRBV27 - - TGTGCCAGCAGTCGCGGTTGGCCAGTCCTCTATGGCTACACCTTC CASSRGWPVLYGYTF
TRBJ2-1 TRBV5-1 - TRBD1 TGCGCCAGCAGCCCGTCCCGGGACAGGGGGCGACATGAGCAGTTCTTC CASSPSRDRGRHEQFF
TRBJ2-2 TRBV5-6 - - TGTGCCAGCGACACCGGGCGACAGAACACCGGGGAGCTGTTTTTT CASDTGRQNTGELFF
TRBJ1-5 TRBV19 - TRBD1 TGTGCCAGTAGTATATCACAGGGGGCGCCTGGCAATCAGCCCCAGCATTTT CASSISQGAPGNQPQHF
TRBJ2-3 TRBV5-4 - - TGTGCCAGCAGCGTGGACGAAGATACGCAGTATTTT CASSVDEDTQYF
TRBJ2-5 TRBV5-4 - - TGTGCCAGCAGCTGGCGGGACCAGGAAGAGACCCAGTACTTC CASSWRDQEETQYF
TRBJ2-7 TRBV28 few TRBD1 TGTGCCAGCAGTGGGACCGACAGGGGGTCTTCCTACGAGCAGTACTTC CASSGTDRGSSYEQYF
TRBJ2-1 TRBV15 - TRBD1 TGTGCCACCAGCAGAGAACAGGGGGCCTACAATGAGCAGTTCTTC CATSREQGAYNEQFF
TRBJ1-2 TRBV28 - - TGTGCCAGCAGCCGGCGAGAGACTCTTTATGGCTACACCTTC CASSRRETLYGYTF
TRBJ2-1 TRBV30 - - TGTGCCCGAACAGGGAACACCTACAATGAGCAGTTCTTC CARTGNTYNEQFF